The 14 T cell receptor beta chains below were found in one sample sequenced in a study of T cell responses to AZD1222 COVID-19 vaccine. Clones were sequenced by immunoSEQ multiplex PCR, and TCRdb holds only the in-frame ones, with some missing. The sample yields about 160,000 clones, around nine tenths seen once. Sequencing used peripheral blood, obtained on day 0 of AZD1222 vaccination. Receptors originate from an adult in good health.

CDR3 sequence: CASSTRQGTSGYTF. The CDR3 bases are TGTGCCAGTAGTACGAGACAGGGAACGAGTGGCTACACCTTC. The rearrangement joins TRBV19 to TRBJ1-2, with TRBD1 matching over 7 bases. J was trimmed by 7 bases and V by 4 bases; bases with no gene match: 9. The CDR3 is 14 amino acids. Per the germline V gene, CDR1 is LNHDA and CDR2 is SQIVND (reference sequence).

Here the CDR3 reads CASSLRRGNEQFF. The CDR3 DNA reads TGTGCCAGCAGTCTCCGTCGCGGCAATGAGCAGTTCTTC. The chain recombines TRBV28 with TRBJ2-1; D unclear. Germline CDR1 and CDR2: MDHEN and SYDVKM. The CDR3 spans 13 residues. The V end was cut by 5 bases, the J end by 6 bases, with 11 bases between.

The V and J genes are TRBV10-3 and TRBJ1-2; 7 positions match TRBD1. Germline loops: CDR1 ENHRY, CDR2 SYGVKD. This CDR3 is built from 14 residues. The V gene end was trimmed by 6 bases and the J gene end by 0 bases; junction bases not matched to a gene: 4. CDR3 region: CAISVTGTNYGYTF. The DNA for the CDR3 is TGTGCCATCAGCGTGACAGGGACTAACTATGGCTACACCTTC.

This chain uses TRBV21-1 with TRBJ2-7; the table assigns TRBD2, which was not confirmed against the DNA. TRBV21-1 is described as a pseudogene. The CDR3 is 11 amino acids. The CDR3 DNA is TGTGCCAGCAGCCCCCCGGGGGAGCAGTACTTC. Translation: CASSPPGEQYF.

This sequence joins TRBV10-3 and TRBJ1-1; 7 nucleotides match TRBD1. CDR1 and CDR2 (germline): ENHRY, SYGVKD. The CDR3 is 14 residues long. V trimming: 4 bases; J trimming: 1 base; junction bases outside the gene matches: 3. The CDR3 bases are TGTGCCATCAGTGGCGGGACAGCGAACACTGAAGCTTTCTTT. Its translation: CAISGGTANTEAFF.

The chain carries TRBV28 and TRBJ1-4, with a weak D call TRBD1 (6 bases). Germline V CDR1 and CDR2: MDHEN, SYDVKM. Trimming cost V 5 bases and J 8 bases, with 15 bases left between them. CDR3 length equals 14 residues. The CDR3 loop is CASSTTAQGEKLFF. Written as DNA, the CDR3 is TGTGCCAGCAGTACCACAGCCCAGGGGGAAAAACTGTTTTTT.

The rearrangement uses TRBV25-1 and TRBJ2-2; D ambiguous. The CDR3 is 16 amino acids. Germline CDR1 reads MGHDK; CDR2 reads SYGVNS. Trimming cost V 2 bases and J 3 bases, with 13 bases left between them. The CDR3 DNA sequence: TGTGCCAGCAGTGAACACAACCGACGGGACACCGGGGAGCTGTTTTTT. Its translation: CASSEHNRRDTGELFF.

This clone has a handful of counts. The rearrangement links TRBV5-1 to TRBJ1-1; 10 bases are a match to TRBD1. The V gene end was trimmed by 1 base and the J gene end by 3 bases; junction bases not matched to a gene: 3. The CDR3 is 15 residues long. Germline lookup yields CDR1 SGHRS and CDR2 YFSETQ. CDR3 amino acids: CASSLTGTGDTEAFF. DNA of the CDR3: TGCGCCAGCAGCTTGACCGGGACAGGGGACACTGAAGCTTTCTTT.

This clone appeared a single time. The chain joins TRBV18 to TRBJ1-3; the D is unclear. The V gene's germline CDR1 is KGHSH and CDR2 LQKENI. The CDR3 loop spans 15 amino acids. With 2 bases removed from V and 4 bases from J, the gap between germline ends came to 12 bases. This chain's CDR3 is CASSPYETNGNTIYF. The CDR3 nucleotides read TGTGCCAGCTCACCATATGAGACAAACGGAAACACCATATATTTT.

The chain uses TRBV15 and TRBJ1-1; D is unclear. Germline V CDR1 and CDR2: LNHNV, YYDKDF (reference sequence). V lost 0 bases and J lost 4, with 9 bases in between. The CDR3 has 14 amino acids. In DNA form, the CDR3 reads TGTGCCACCAGCAGAGATCACGGAGGCACTGAAGCTTTCTTT. This translates into CATSRDHGGTEAFF.

J is TRBJ2-2 and V is TRBV15; 7 positions agree with TRBD2. V gave up 0 bases and J gave up 0 bases; unmatched junction bases: 4. Germline values: CDR1 LNHNV, CDR2 YYDKDF (reference sequence). The length of the CDR3 is 17 residues. The CDR3 protein is CATSRDPGGTNTGELFF. In nucleotides, the CDR3 is TGTGCCACCAGCAGAGACCCCGGGGGGACGAACACCGGGGAGCTGTTTTTT. The variable domain in full, with the rest retrieved from reference TRBV15 and TRBJ2-2, is DAMVIQNPRYQVTQFGKPVTLSCSQTLNHNVMYWYQQKSSQAPKLLFHYYDKDFNNEADTPDNFQSRRPNTSFCFLDIRSPGLGDTAMYLCATSRDPGGTNTGELFFGEGSRLTVL.

CDR3: CASSVQPNYGYTF. The CDR3 nucleotides read TGCGCCAGCAGTGTACAGCCTAACTATGGCTACACCTTC. The V gene is TRBV10-2, the J gene TRBJ1-2; no reliable D call. Germline V gene lookup returns CDR1 WSHSY and CDR2 SAAADI. V lost 4 bases, J lost 0 bases, and 6 bases lay in between. The CDR3 is 13 residues long.

This chain joins TRBV5-4 and TRBJ2-6; 11 bases are a match to TRBD1. CDR1 is SGHNT, CDR2 YYREEE, per germline (reference sequence). V was clipped by 4 bases and J by 0 bases; unmatched bases: 3. This CDR3 has 17 residues. The CDR3: CASSKGTGGSGANVLTF. The CDR3 nucleotides are TGTGCCAGCAGCAAAGGGACAGGGGGCTCTGGGGCCAACGTCCTGACTTTC.

The chain carries TRBV4-3 and TRBJ2-3, with 8 positions matching TRBD2. The CDR3 consists of 17 residues. Trimming at V came to 0 bases and at J to 4 bases, leaving 9 bases not matched to a gene. Germline-derived CDR1 and CDR2 are LGHNA and YSLEER. CDR3 sequence reads: CASSQDYDSGVADTQYF. As DNA, the CDR3 is TGCGCCAGCAGCCAAGATTACGATAGCGGGGTAGCAGATACGCAGTATTTT.